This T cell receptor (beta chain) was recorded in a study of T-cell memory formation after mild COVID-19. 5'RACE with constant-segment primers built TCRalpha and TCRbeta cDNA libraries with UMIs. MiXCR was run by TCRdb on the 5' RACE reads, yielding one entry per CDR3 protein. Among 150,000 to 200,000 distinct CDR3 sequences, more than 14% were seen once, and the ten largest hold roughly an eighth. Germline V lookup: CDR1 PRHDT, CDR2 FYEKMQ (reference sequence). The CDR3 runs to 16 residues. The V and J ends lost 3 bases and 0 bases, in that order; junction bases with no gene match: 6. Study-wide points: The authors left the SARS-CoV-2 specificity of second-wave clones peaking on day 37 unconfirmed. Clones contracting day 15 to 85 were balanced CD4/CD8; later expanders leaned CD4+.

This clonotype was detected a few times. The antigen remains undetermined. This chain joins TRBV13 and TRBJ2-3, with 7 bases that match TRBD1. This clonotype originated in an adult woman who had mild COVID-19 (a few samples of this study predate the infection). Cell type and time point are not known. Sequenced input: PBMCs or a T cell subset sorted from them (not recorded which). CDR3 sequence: CASSLDGTASTDTQYF. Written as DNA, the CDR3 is TGTGCCAGCAGCTTGGACGGGACAGCCAGCACAGATACGCAGTATTTT.